Reported below is one T cell receptor (beta chain). As yet, its antigen is unknown. The sample belongs to a study of OX40 agonist ivuxolimab in advanced cancers. This CDR3 spans 14 amino acids. V trimming: 5 bases; J trimming: 5 bases; junction bases outside the gene matches: 5. CDR1 and CDR2 (germline): SGHVS, FQNEAQ. Study findings and constraints: Nonresponders, in some cases, also had low normalized T-cell clonal expansion. Expanded peripheral T cell antigen specificity was not determined.

The assay was immunoSEQ multiplex PCR, and TCRdb's table has in-frame clones only and misses some. The table lists some 80,000 clones, 70% to 85% of them singletons. The material was CD4+ or CD8+ T cells sorted from blood, obtained in a trial of the OX40 agonist ivuxolimab. The receptor was derived from an adult with an advanced solid tumor such as melanoma, head and neck, liver or kidney cancer. The rearrangement uses TRBV7-8 and TRBJ2-5; 10 bases align to TRBD1. The CDR3 DNA follows: TGTGCCAGCAGCCCGACAGGGGGCCCGGAGACCCAGTACTTC. The encoded protein is CASSPTGGPETQYF.